A single T cell receptor beta chain is shown here with its context. MiXCR was run by TCRdb on the RACE reads, yielding one entry per CDR3 protein. The sample has around 380,000 distinct CDR3 sequences; around 5.5% are singletons. The V gene end was trimmed by 6 bases and the J gene end by 0 bases; junction bases not matched to a gene: 9. Germline V gene data show CDR1 as MNHEY and CDR2 as SVGAGI. CDR3 length equals 16 residues. These data originate in a study of human T cells and chemical hapten exposure. Study at large: It was small differences in pooled library volume that mainly caused per-sample TCR yields to vary.

This sample's time point: pre-sensitization, week 0. Regarding treatment: therapeutic diphenylcyclopropenone sensitization with weekly scalp DPC. Unfractionated whole blood served as the source for total RNA extraction. Specimen: whole blood, collected in connection with sensitization to the hapten diphenylcyclopropenone (DPC). The receptor comes from a woman aged 18 to 35 with alopecia areata. Some clones in this sample may be carry-over from other donors' samples. The chain uses TRBV6-5 and TRBJ1-2, with 8 bases fitting TRBD1. CDR3 region: CASRTGAPSSNYGYTF. The CDR3 DNA follows: TGTGCCAGCAGGACAGGGGCTCCCTCATCTAACTATGGCTACACCTTC.